This entry is about one TCR beta chain. This receptor's antigen is unknown. No base-level quality is on record; no much larger clone is a single base apart. Reading the germline V gene gives CDR1 MNHEY and CDR2 SVGAGI. Spanning cysteine to phenylalanine, the CDR3 consists of 15 amino acids. Just the 45-base CDR3 DNA is kept, in frame starting at base 1. Trimming leaves V shorter by 5 bases and J shorter by 3 bases, with the junction holding 1 base beyond the gene matches. The record originates from a study of patients and donors after allogeneic stem cell transplantation (dated by TCRdb to 2020 to 2021). The library was generated by RT-PCR. The sequencer listed for this sample is NextSeq 550. TCRdb passed the public sequencing reads through fastp at Q25 and MiXCR, retaining productive beta sequences. Merged by CDR3 protein, the rows form single entries marked with the most common genes and DNA. Across this sample there are more than 150,000 distinct CDR3 sequences, with roughly 22% seen only once. Of the sample, roughly 25% falls within the top ten clones.

Recombination joined TRBV6-5 with TRBJ2-6; TRBD1 matches 10 bases in the middle. The receptor comes from a human donor who was either an allogeneic HSCT recipient or a stem cell or donor lymphocyte infusion donor (not recorded which). It is not recorded whose cells these are; they may come from a transplant donor. The material sequenced was blood, either unsorted or a sorted T cell fraction (not recorded which). The CDR3 here reads CASSGTGVGANVLTF. Here is the DNA: TGTGCCAGCAGTGGGACAGGGGTTGGGGCCAACGTCCTGACTTTC.